Sequencing of this TCR beta chain was carried out in a study of human T cells and chemical hapten exposure. As for time point: patch test 2, 6 weeks after DPC sensitization. Regarding treatment: therapeutic diphenylcyclopropenone sensitization with weekly scalp DPC. TCRdb re-derived calls from the RACE reads in MiXCR, one entry per CDR3 protein. The sample includes some 90,000 distinct CDR3 sequences, 10% to 12% of them seen just once. The germline V and J ends were trimmed by 6 bases and 6 bases, with 14 bases remaining between them. CDR1 is MNHNS and CDR2 is SASEGT in the germline V gene. This CDR3 region has 13 residues.

The material sequenced was whole blood, taken in connection with sensitization to the hapten diphenylcyclopropenone (DPC). The V call is TRBV6-1, the J call TRBJ1-1, with a weak D call TRBD1 (6 bases). This TCR derives from a woman aged 40-49 years with alopecia areata. Some clones in this sample may be carry-over from other donors' samples. The CDR3: CASRKQGVPEAFF. The CDR3 region has the DNA TGTGCCAGCAGGAAACAGGGTGTCCCTGAAGCTTTCTTT.